This T cell receptor (beta chain) was sequenced in a study of a mutant IDH1 vaccine in newly diagnosed glioma (dated by TCRdb to the early 2020s). Regarding the study in general: Across visits V03 through V10, patients got a total of eight vaccinations, given in weeks 1, 3, 5, 7, 11, 15, 19 and 23. Vaccination was initiated 4-6 weeks after radiotherapy alone, or concurrently with temozolomide cycles in the chemotherapy-containing groups. Of the approximately 32 treated patients, about 62% were male and approximately 40% were female, and the mean age was approximately 41 years. Before enrollment, patients had received standard therapy of radiotherapy alone, temozolomide alone, or radiochemotherapy with temozolomide; most received the combination. Longitudinal TCRB deep sequencing was done for about two dozen treated patients, wherever samples were available for exploratory analyses. Six visits were used for peripheral blood collection: V03 (baseline), V05, V07, V10, V12 and V13.

Library generation was performed with the immunoSEQ multiplex PCR assay. Rearranged TCR beta chain sequences were amplified using the hsTCRB Kit according to the manufacturer's protocol. Sequencing of TCRB libraries was carried out on an Illumina MiSeq. Under the source paper's analysis protocol: The kit vendor's proprietary platform handled demultiplexing, trimming and gene mapping. The source is immuneACCESS, and TCRdb retained only in-frame sequences with V and J called. Part of the clones is not carried over; for the studies checked, unresolved V genes explain less than half of this, and the remainder is unexplained. V and J calls and clone size are as listed in that table; D and trimming were resolved from the DNA. The sample data list about 60,000 clones, and roughly four fifths of these were observed just once. Roughly 3.5% of the sample goes to the ten largest clones. The sample's time point label, decoded: week 11, during vaccination. Every vaccine dose consisted of 300 ug of a 20-mer mutant IDH1 peptide in Montanide, administered subcutaneously together with topical imiquimod. Donors had newly diagnosed WHO grade 3 or 4 IDH1-mutant astrocytomas with loss of nuclear ATRX. The samples were drawn from NOA16, a multicentre, single-arm, open-label phase I trial in Germany that tested a mutant IDH1 peptide vaccine in humans for the first time. The DNeasy Blood and Tissue Kit was used to extract genomic DNA from EDTA blood for TCRB sequencing.

The germline V gene provides CDR1 SGHVS and CDR2 FNYEAQ. V and J lose 5 bases and 10 bases, and a span of 18 bases separates them. Including the terminal cysteine and phenylalanine, the CDR3 comprises 15 residues. Only the CDR3 DNA is retained, 45 bases long and in frame from the first base. General findings and caveats noted by the study authors: Vaccine-induced immune responses across multiple MHC alleles were detected in 93.3% of patients. Availability determined which PBMC samples were chosen for TCRB deep sequencing. No apparent relationship was observed between pseudoprogression and alterations in the top peripheral T cell clonotypes detected by TCRB sequencing. According to the authors, sample limitations meant that analyses of patient blood samples could not be reproduced.

Turning to this clone: Its antigen has not been determined. No qualities accompany the bases; no much larger clone lies one base away.

The clonotype comes from a man aged 25 to 40 with glioma. Material: PBMCs, obtained from a glioma patient whose treatment included an IDH1 peptide vaccine. This sequence uses TRBV7-6 and TRBJ1-6, with no D gene named confidently. The bases read TGTGCCAGCAGCCCGGAGGTGGATCCACGGTCACCCCTCCACTTT. This codes for CASSPEVDPRSPLHF.